Included here is one T cell receptor beta chain sequence, with context. The antigen remains unidentified. These data are taken from a study of cytomegalovirus exposure and HLA in healthy donors. Study results and limitations: Immune exposure was documented only through CMV serostatus. Reportedly, cytomegalovirus status was diagnosed with high sensitivity and specificity.

With 60 Vbeta and 13 Jbeta primers, the PCR was carried out. Assay used: immunoSEQ multiplex PCR; TCRdb lists only in-frame clones, some missing. The data contain some 160,000 clones, more than 60% of them singletons. Sequencing was performed on PBMCs. The TCR was taken from a woman in her thirties in good health and CMV-seronegative.

Written as DNA, the CDR3 is TGTGCCAGCAGTGAACGCGTCCAGGGCCCGGAGCAGTACTTC. It yields the protein CASSERVQGPEQYF. The chain is built from TRBV2 and TRBJ2-7, with a possible D match to TRBD1 (5 bases). CDR3 length: 14 residues. CDR1 is SNHLY, CDR2 FYNNEI, per germline. Trimming removed 2 bases from V and 7 bases from J, with 15 bases in between.